Each of the 25 T cell receptor beta chains below was sequenced from the same sample in a study of blood T cell repertoires in COVID-19. Some clones are missing from TCRdb's copy, which holds only in-frame ones; the method was immunoSEQ multiplex PCR. The data contain about 160,000 clones, over 75% of them seen just once; the ten biggest clones take up 11%. The material sequenced was peripheral blood. These receptors were collected from a human donor in a cohort sampled during active COVID-19.

V gene TRBV9 combines with J gene TRBJ1-2, with 7 bases that match TRBD1. The CDR3 is 14 amino acids. Germline V gene data show CDR1 as SGDLS and CDR2 as YYNGEE. J was trimmed by 4 bases and V by 4 bases; bases with no gene match: 7. DNA for the CDR3: TGTGCCAGCAGCCAGGGACAGCCGTCCTATGGCTACACCTTC. Its protein is CASSQGQPSYGYTF.

This clone turned up a few times. Distinct nucleotide sequences in the sample also encode this CDR3. The chain links TRBV7-2 to TRBJ2-7; TRBD1 agrees at 7 bases. After removal of 5 bases from V and 4 bases from J, the junction contained 11 bases not matched to a gene. Germline CDR1 and CDR2: SGHTA and FQGNSA. The CDR3 runs to 15 residues. CDR3 sequence: CASSVTGTDTYEQYF. In nucleotides, the CDR3 is TGTGCCAGCAGCGTAACCGGGACAGATACTTACGAGCAGTACTTC.

The sample holds one count of this clone. This chain uses TRBV18 with TRBJ2-7; D possibly corresponds to TRBD2 (6 bases). The V gene's germline CDR1 is KGHSH and CDR2 LQKENI. Trimming pared 2 bases from V and 5 bases from J, leaving 13 bases between. This CDR3 is built from 14 residues. CDR3: CASSPGRGEDEQYF. The DNA of the CDR3 is TGTGCCAGCTCACCAGGGCGGGGAGAGGACGAGCAGTACTTC. Using reference TRBV18 and TRBJ2-7 for the parts outside the CDR3, the full variable domain is NAGVMQNPRHLVRRRGQEARLRCSPMKGHSHVYWYRQLPEEGLKFMVYLQKENIIDESGMPKERFSAEFPKEGPSILRIQQVVRGDSAAYFCASSPGRGEDEQYFGPGTRLTVT.

This rearrangement joins TRBV6-5 to TRBJ2-5; D might be TRBD1 (6 bases). This CDR3 comprises 13 residues. The germline V gene has CDR1 MNHEY and CDR2 SVGAGI. Trimming removed 9 bases from V and 3 bases from J, with 14 bases in between. As DNA, the CDR3 is TGTGCCAGTAGAACAGGGACAAAAGAGACCCAGTACTTC. Translated, it gives CASRTGTKETQYF.

This clone was recorded only once. The gene calls are TRBV7-8 and TRBJ2-7; 11 positions agree with TRBD2. The J segment lost 5 bases and the V segment lost 5 bases, leaving 8 bases of the junction unmatched. The CDR3 length is 15 residues. Germline CDR1 SGHVS, CDR2 FQNEAQ. The CDR3 coding sequence is TGTGCCAGCAGCCCACTAGCGGGGGTTGCTGACGAGCAGTACTTC. This encodes CASSPLAGVADEQYF.

The rearrangement uses TRBV27 and TRBJ2-7; the D is unclear. The V end was cut by 5 bases, the J end by 2 bases, with 10 bases between. The CDR3 contains 13 residues. Germline V gene data show CDR1 as MNHEY and CDR2 as SMNVEV (reference sequence). The CDR3 sequence: CASSLRVAYEQYF. In DNA form, the CDR3 reads TGTGCCAGCAGTCTCCGGGTGGCCTACGAGCAGTACTTC.

The rearrangement uses TRBV7-6 and TRBJ2-1; 7 nucleotides agree with TRBD1. The CDR3 contains 16 residues. Unmatched junction bases numbered 11, after V lost 5 bases and J lost 4 bases. Germline-derived CDR1 and CDR2 are SGHVS and FNYEAQ. The CDR3 bases are TGTGCCAGCAGCGTTACCTCGTGGGACAGTTACAATGAGCAGTTCTTC. This encodes CASSVTSWDSYNEQFF.

This chain joins TRBV27 and TRBJ2-1; 7 bases fit TRBD2. Germline V gene data show CDR1 as MNHEY and CDR2 as SMNVEV (reference sequence). Trimming took 7 bases from V and 8 from J; bases not matched to a gene: 2. The CDR3 sequence is 11 residues long. The CDR3 region is CASTGGDEQFF. The CDR3 DNA is TGTGCCAGCACTGGGGGGGATGAGCAGTTCTTC.

The V gene is TRBV27, the J gene TRBJ2-7; 7 bases are a match to TRBD1. Trimming at V came to 0 bases and at J to 3 bases, leaving 2 bases not matched to a gene. Germline lookup yields CDR1 MNHEY and CDR2 SMNVEV (reference sequence). The CDR3 has 14 residues. The CDR3 sequence is CASSLSTGNYEQYF. In nucleotides, the CDR3 is TGTGCCAGCAGTTTATCGACAGGGAACTACGAGCAGTACTTC.

The genes are TRBV5-6 and TRBJ2-5; tentative D call: TRBD2 (5 bases). Germline CDR1 SGHDT, CDR2 YYEEEE. The CDR3 spans 12 residues. V lost 2 bases to trimming and J lost 5 bases, with 7 bases between them. The chain's CDR3 is CASSLAEETQYF. The CDR3 bases are TGTGCCAGCAGCTTAGCGGAGGAGACCCAGTACTTC. The whole variable domain, filled in from reference TRBV5-6 and TRBJ2-5, reads DAGVTQSPTHLIKTRGQQVTLRCSPKSGHDTVSWYQQALGQGPQFIFQYYEEEERQRGNFPDRFSGHQFPNYSSELNVNALLLGDSALYLCASSLAEETQYFGPGTRLLVL.

This chain uses TRBV21-1 with TRBJ1-5; TRBD1, as called in the table, went unchecked against the DNA. TRBV21-1 counts as a pseudogene. The CDR3 covers 17 residues. This chain's CDR3 is CASRDQSRGGSNQPQHF. The CDR3 region has the DNA TGTGCCAGCAGGGACCAATCAAGGGGTGGGAGCAATCAGCCCCAGCATTTT.

The chain uses TRBV7-9 and TRBJ2-1; 10 nucleotides match TRBD2. V lost 3 bases, J lost 7 bases, and 3 bases stayed unmatched. Germline assignment: CDR1 SEHNR and CDR2 FQNEAQ (reference sequence). This CDR3 contains 14 residues. This CDR3 reads CASSFSGGYNEQFF. The CDR3 DNA sequence: TGTGCCAGCAGCTTTAGCGGGGGGTATAATGAGCAGTTCTTC.

This clone was picked up many times. V usage is TRBV18 and J usage is TRBJ2-1; no definite D call. V lost 6 bases, J lost 4 bases, and 13 bases lay in between. The CDR3 sequence is 14 residues long. The V gene's germline CDR1 is KGHSH and CDR2 LQKENI. CDR3 amino acids: CASSLQTEYNEQFF. The CDR3 region has the DNA TGTGCCAGCTCGCTTCAAACAGAATACAATGAGCAGTTCTTC. Together with reference TRBV18 and TRBJ2-1, the CDR3 gives the full variable domain: NAGVMQNPRHLVRRRGQEARLRCSPMKGHSHVYWYRQLPEEGLKFMVYLQKENIIDESGMPKERFSAEFPKEGPSILRIQQVVRGDSAAYFCASSLQTEYNEQFFGPGTRLTVL.

The V gene is TRBV6-5, the J gene TRBJ1-3; 7 nucleotides match TRBD1. The V gene end was trimmed by 6 bases and the J gene end by 0 bases; junction bases not matched to a gene: 5. This CDR3 is built from 15 residues. Germline assignment: CDR1 MNHEY and CDR2 SVGAGI. The CDR3: CASSERGLSGNTIYF. The CDR3 region has the DNA TGTGCCAGCAGCGAGAGGGGGCTCTCTGGAAACACCATATATTTT.

The chain recombines TRBV5-1 with TRBJ1-6; the D gene is possibly TRBD1 (5 bases). Deletions cut 4 bases from V and 9 bases from J, with 17 bases between. The CDR3 length is 15 residues. Germline-derived CDR1 and CDR2 are SGHRS and YFSETQ. CDR3 region: CASSPTGARGSPLHF. Written as DNA, the CDR3 is TGCGCCAGCAGCCCTACTGGGGCCCGAGGTTCACCCCTCCACTTT. Drawing the rest from reference TRBV5-1 and TRBJ1-6, the complete variable domain is KAGVTQTPRYLIKTRGQQVTLSCSPISGHRSVSWYQQTPGQGLQFLFEYFSETQRNKGNFPGRFSGRQFSNSRSEMNVSTLELGDSALYLCASSPTGARGSPLHFGNGTRLTVT.

The V and J genes are TRBV2 and TRBJ2-3; D is unclear. There are 16 residues in the CDR3. Trimming pared 4 bases from V and 0 bases from J, leaving 14 bases between. CDR1 is SNHLY and CDR2 is FYNNEI in the germline V gene. The chain's CDR3 is CASSAIRLSSTDTQYF. The CDR3 nucleotides read TGTGCCAGCAGTGCAATCAGGCTGTCGAGCACAGATACGCAGTATTTT.

The chain links TRBV23-1 to TRBJ2-7, with a weak D call TRBD2 (6 bases). TRBV23-1 is placed among ORFs of uncertain function. Trimming stripped 3 bases from V and 4 bases from J, with 7 bases between. The CDR3 has 12 residues. The CDR3 loop is CASSQGGYEQYF. CDR3 nucleotides: TGCGCCAGCAGTCAGGGGGGTTACGAGCAGTACTTC.

The gene calls are TRBV5-6 and TRBJ2-5; D not certain. This CDR3 region has 13 residues. Trimming shortened V by 1 base and J by 5 bases, and 9 bases separated the two germline ends. Germline CDR1 is SGHDT and CDR2 is YYEEEE. The CDR3 loop is CASSLPGGETQYF. CDR3 nucleotide sequence: TGTGCCAGCAGCTTGCCAGGTGGGGAGACCCAGTACTTC.

This clone has only a few counts. This chain joins TRBV7-2 and TRBJ1-1; D unclear. The CDR3 covers 13 residues. V lost 6 bases and J lost 7, with 15 bases in between. Germline CDR1 SGHTA, CDR2 FQGNSA. This CDR3 reads CASSLTGRDEAFF. The CDR3 DNA sequence: TGTGCCAGCAGTTTAACTGGGCGGGATGAAGCTTTCTTT.

This clone has just one count. The V gene is TRBV12-5, the J gene TRBJ2-3, with D possibly being TRBD2 (5 bases). The CDR3 totals 14 residues. Trimming left V 5 bases short and J 4 bases short, with 13 bases between. Looked up from germline, CDR1 is LGHNT and CDR2 is FRNRAP. The chain's CDR3 is CASGRGLAADTQYF. CDR3 sequence (DNA): TGTGCTAGTGGTCGAGGGTTAGCCGCAGATACGCAGTATTTT.

CDR3 sequence reads: CASSERRQVISNEQFF. CDR3 in DNA: TGTGCCAGCAGTGAAAGGCGACAGGTTATCAGCAATGAGCAGTTCTTC. The V gene is TRBV6-1, the J gene TRBJ2-1, with D maybe TRBD1 (6 bases). Germline V gene sequence: CDR1 MNHNS, CDR2 SASEGT. The CDR3 has 16 residues. V lost 2 bases to trimming and J lost 6 bases, with 17 bases between them.

The chain joins TRBV7-9 to TRBJ1-1; maybe TRBD1 (6 bases). This CDR3 is 12 amino acids long. CDR1 and CDR2 (germline): SEHNR, FQNEAQ (reference sequence). Trimming stripped 1 base from V and 10 bases from J, with 10 bases between. The CDR3, as DNA: TGTGCCAGCAGCTTAGACAGGGAAGGAGCTTTCTTT. Encoded protein: CASSLDREGAFF.

The chain has TRBV7-8 and TRBJ1-2; 8 bases map to TRBD1. CDR3 length equals 16 residues. Germline values: CDR1 SGHVS, CDR2 FQNEAQ. The ends lost 1 base at V and 4 bases at J; junction bases unmatched: 8. CDR3 sequence reads: CASSLEQTGAGYGYTF. The DNA of the CDR3 is TGTGCCAGCAGCTTAGAACAGACAGGGGCGGGCTATGGCTACACCTTC.

This sequence joins TRBV7-3 and TRBJ2-3; TRBD1 is a possible D gene (5 bases). Deletions cut 5 bases from V and 1 base from J, with 7 bases between. This CDR3 comprises 13 residues. Germline CDR1 SGHTA, CDR2 FQGTGA. CDR3 DNA sequence: TGTGCCAGCAGCAAAGGGGGCACAGATACGCAGTATTTT. It yields the protein CASSKGGTDTQYF.

The J gene is TRBJ1-3, the V gene TRBV7-2; 8 nucleotides align to TRBD1. The CDR3 has 15 amino acids. Germline V gene data show CDR1 as SGHTA and CDR2 as FQGNSA. The V gene end was trimmed by 2 bases and the J gene end by 1 base; junction bases not matched to a gene: 1. The CDR3 region has the DNA TGTGCCAGCAGCTTAAACAGGGGGTCTGGAAACACCATATATTTT. This encodes CASSLNRGSGNTIYF.